Below, 27 T cell receptor beta chains from the same sample are listed, as sequenced in a study of neurological immune-mediated disorders. TCRdb called the 5' RACE reads again in MiXCR, with one record for every CDR3 protein. The table includes tens of thousands of distinct CDR3 sequences, more than 4.5% detected once. The specimen was CD4+ T cells from blood. These receptors were obtained from a man in his late teens or twenties in good health.

This clonotype was seen ten or more times. The rearrangement uses TRBV5-1 and TRBJ1-4; D gene uncertain. The CDR3 has 12 residues. Germline V lookup: CDR1 SGHRS, CDR2 YFSETQ. V lost 5 bases and J lost 4, with 6 bases in between. The CDR3 region has the DNA TGCGCCAGCAGAAAATATAATGAAAAACTGTTTTTT. Its protein is CASRKYNEKLFF.

Many counts were recorded for this clonotype. The chain combines TRBV5-1 with TRBJ1-1, with 7 bases that match TRBD1. The junction had 5 bases not matched to a gene; V was cut back by 1 base and J by 2 bases. The length of the CDR3 is 15 residues. Germline values: CDR1 SGHRS, CDR2 YFSETQ. The CDR3 sequence: CASSLSAGGNTEAFF. The CDR3 nucleotides read TGCGCCAGCAGCTTGTCAGCAGGGGGAAACACTGAAGCTTTCTTT.

This clonotype was seen a few times. The chain combines TRBV3-1 with TRBJ2-2, with D unclear. Germline V gene sequence: CDR1 LGHDT, CDR2 YNNKEL (reference sequence). Trimming removed 4 bases at V and 7 bases at J, with 7 bases between. The CDR3 extends over 12 amino acids. Here the CDR3 DNA reads TGTGCCAGCAGCCTAACACACGGGGAGCTGTTTTTT. It codes for CASSLTHGELFF.

This clonotype was seen at least ten times. This sequence joins TRBV5-5 and TRBJ2-3; maybe TRBD2 (6 bases). With 3 bases removed from V and 4 bases from J, the gap between germline ends came to 12 bases. Germline V gene sequence: CDR1 SGHKS, CDR2 YYEKEE (reference sequence). The CDR3 length is 14 residues. The CDR3 sequence is CASSWAGRPDTQYF. The CDR3 DNA reads TGTGCCAGCAGCTGGGCAGGGAGGCCAGATACGCAGTATTTT.

This clonotype showed up many times. The J gene is TRBJ2-2, the V gene TRBV6-5; maybe TRBD1 (6 bases). The CDR3 is 15 residues long. V lost 8 bases to trimming and J lost 2 bases, with 15 bases between them. The V gene's germline CDR1 is MNHEY and CDR2 SVGAGI. CDR3 nucleotide sequence: TGTGCCAGCTCCTCCCGGACAGACAACACCGGGGAGCTGTTTTTT. Its translation: CASSSRTDNTGELFF.

This clonotype was detected many times. The J gene is TRBJ2-5, the V gene TRBV29-1; D is unclear. The CDR3 has 12 residues. Trimming took 4 bases from V and 0 from J, leaving 6 bases between them. CDR1 SQVTM and CDR2 ANQGSEA come from the germline V gene. The CDR3 region has the DNA TGCAGCGTTGCTCCAGACCAAGAGACCCAGTACTTC. It encodes CSVAPDQETQYF.

This clonotype was recorded many times. This chain connects TRBV3-1 to TRBJ2-7; D is possibly TRBD2 (5 bases). Germline CDR1 LGHDT, CDR2 YNNKEL (reference sequence). There are 14 residues in the CDR3. V was trimmed by 6 bases and J by 7 bases, leaving 19 bases between them. CDR3 sequence reads: CASRADSATLEQYF. CDR3 DNA sequence: TGTGCCAGCAGGGCGGACTCCGCGACCCTGGAGCAGTACTTC.

This clonotype was seen ten or more times. This chain joins TRBV27 and TRBJ2-2, with D hard to call. There are 14 residues in the CDR3. V was shortened by 4 bases and J by 1 base, with 7 bases between the two germline ends. The germline V gene encodes CDR1 MNHEY and CDR2 SMNVEV (reference sequence). The CDR3 DNA is TGTGCCAGCAGTTATGGGCGGAACACCGGGGAGCTGTTTTTT. As protein: CASSYGRNTGELFF.

At least ten counts were recorded for this clonotype. The gene calls are TRBV7-2 and TRBJ1-1, with D possibly being TRBD1 (5 bases). Germline V gives CDR1 SGHTA, CDR2 FQGNSA. CDR3 length: 17 residues. Trimming cost V 2 bases and J 11 bases, with 27 bases left between them. The CDR3 loop is CASSLLGIKGASGGAFF. DNA for the CDR3: TGTGCCAGCAGCTTATTGGGGATTAAGGGCGCCTCGGGGGGGGCTTTCTTT. The whole variable domain, filled in from reference TRBV7-2 and TRBJ1-1, reads GAGVSQSPSNKVTEKGKDVELRCDPISGHTALYWYRQSLGQGLEFLIYFQGNSAPDKSGLPSDRFSAERTGGSVSTLTIQRTQQEDSAVYLCASSLLGIKGASGGAFFGQGTRLTVV.

This clonotype has a count of ten or more. This rearrangement joins TRBV14 to TRBJ1-2; D remains unclear. This CDR3 has 15 amino acids. CDR1 and CDR2 from the germline V gene are SGHDN and FVKESK. V was clipped by 0 bases and J by 4 bases, with 12 bases between them. Here the CDR3 DNA reads TGTGCCAGCAGCCAAGAGACGGGAAAAAGCTATGGCTACACCTTC. Translating it yields CASSQETGKSYGYTF.

This clonotype appeared many times. This chain connects TRBV20-1 to TRBJ1-2, with D maybe TRBD1 (5 bases). Germline values: CDR1 DFQATT, CDR2 SNEGSKA (reference sequence). The CDR3 has 12 residues. Deletions cut 5 bases from V and 7 bases from J, with 14 bases between. The DNA of the CDR3 is TGCAGTGCTTCAGGGCAGTCATCTGGCTACACCTTC. The encoded protein is CSASGQSSGYTF.

Many counts were recorded for this clonotype. This sequence joins TRBV7-9 and TRBJ2-3, with TRBD2 matching over 7 bases. Trimming cost V 7 bases and J 3 bases; bases outside gene matches: 4. Per germline, CDR1 SEHNR and CDR2 FQNEAQ (reference sequence). CDR3 length equals 13 residues. The CDR3 region is CASTPSGTDTQYF. CDR3 coding DNA: TGTGCCAGCACGCCTAGCGGAACAGATACGCAGTATTTT.

This clonotype was recorded at least ten times. This sequence joins TRBV9 and TRBJ1-2; maybe TRBD1 (5 bases). Germline V CDR1 and CDR2: SGDLS, YYNGEE. The V end was cut by 6 bases, the J end by 5 bases, with 14 bases between. The CDR3 is made up of 13 amino acids. In DNA form, the CDR3 reads TGTGCCAGCACTAACCGGGGGAGTTATGGCTACACCTTC. It specifies CASTNRGSYGYTF.

This clonotype was counted many times. The chain carries TRBV5-6 and TRBJ2-6; no clear D gene. Trimming left V 4 bases short and J 0 bases short, with 8 bases between. In germline, CDR1 is SGHDT, CDR2 YYEEEE. The CDR3 sequence is 15 residues long. The CDR3 loop reads CASSLQFSGANVLTF. In DNA form, the CDR3 reads TGTGCCAGCAGCCTCCAGTTCTCTGGGGCCAACGTCCTGACTTTC.

The V gene is TRBV10-3, the J gene TRBJ1-5; D not certain. The CDR3 is 13 amino acids. In germline, CDR1 is ENHRY, CDR2 SYGVKD. The ends were cut back, 4 bases at V and 6 bases at J, with 10 bases in the middle. The CDR3 is CAISVGGAQPQHF. In nucleotides, the CDR3 is TGTGCCATCAGTGTCGGTGGAGCTCAGCCCCAGCATTTT.

Many counts were recorded for this clonotype. The rearrangement links TRBV5-1 to TRBJ1-2, with D hard to call. The CDR3 extends over 13 amino acids. Trimming cost V 4 bases and J 3 bases, with 10 bases left between them. The V gene's germline CDR1 is SGHRS and CDR2 YFSETQ. CDR3 coding DNA: TGCGCCAGCAGCCTGGTCGGGGACTATGGCTACACCTTC. This translates into CASSLVGDYGYTF. The full variable domain, its missing parts supplied by reference TRBV5-1 and TRBJ1-2, is KAGVTQTPRYLIKTRGQQVTLSCSPISGHRSVSWYQQTPGQGLQFLFEYFSETQRNKGNFPGRFSGRQFSNSRSEMNVSTLELGDSALYLCASSLVGDYGYTFGSGTRLTVV.

This clonotype was seen ten or more times. The chain employs TRBV7-2 and TRBJ2-6; D assignment may be TRBD1 or TRBD2 (5 bases each). V lost 5 bases, J lost 4 bases, and 9 bases lay in between. This CDR3 is 14 amino acids long. The germline V gene has CDR1 SGHTA and CDR2 FQGNSA. Written as DNA, the CDR3 is TGTGCCAGCAGCCCCTGGGGGGGGGCCAACGTCCTGACTTTC. This sequence encodes CASSPWGGANVLTF.

The table lists this clonotype with many counts. This rearrangement joins TRBV7-2 to TRBJ1-1; D unclear. CDR1 and CDR2 from the germline V gene are SGHTA and FQGNSA. Trimming pared 7 bases from V and 0 bases from J, leaving 15 bases between. The CDR3 is 15 amino acids. DNA of the CDR3: TGTGCCAGCAAAGGGTACAGCCTCATGAACACTGAAGCTTTCTTT. Its translation: CASKGYSLMNTEAFF.

There are many counts of this clonotype. The chain links TRBV10-3 to TRBJ1-1, with 12 bases identical to TRBD1. Trimming took 4 bases from V and 5 from J; bases not matched to a gene: 2. Looked up from germline, CDR1 is ENHRY and CDR2 is SYGVKD. This CDR3 has 14 residues. This CDR3 reads CAISGDRGRTEAFF. The CDR3, as DNA: TGTGCCATCAGTGGGGACAGGGGGCGGACTGAAGCTTTCTTT.

There are many counts of this clonotype. CDR3 bases: TGTGCCAGCGTGACAGGCAGGGGCTACACCTTC. Residues: CASVTGRGYTF. The chain is built from TRBV6-5 and TRBJ1-2, with D tentatively TRBD1 (6 bases). The ends were cut back, 8 bases at V and 8 bases at J, with 12 bases in the middle. The CDR3 is made up of 11 amino acids. Germline V CDR1 and CDR2: MNHEY, SVGAGI.

This clonotype was seen many times. The chain carries TRBV5-1 and TRBJ1-6; no definite D call. The CDR3 is 15 amino acids. V lost 0 bases and J lost 6, with 10 bases in between. Germline-derived CDR1 and CDR2 are SGHRS and YFSETQ. The CDR3 protein is CASSLAGGSNSPLHF. CDR3 nucleotide sequence: TGCGCCAGCAGCTTGGCCGGCGGCAGTAATTCACCCCTCCACTTT.

This clonotype was found many times. This rearrangement joins TRBV11-2 to TRBJ1-1, with D possibly TRBD1 on 5 matching bases. This CDR3 has 14 residues. Germline V gene lookup returns CDR1 SGHAT and CDR2 FQNNGV. Trimming took 5 bases from V and 6 from J, leaving 16 bases between them. CDR3 nucleotide sequence: TGTGCCAGCAGCGGATCGGGACGCCTCGCTGAAGCTTTCTTT. It encodes CASSGSGRLAEAFF.

Ten or more counts support this clonotype. This sequence joins TRBV7-2 and TRBJ2-6; possible D gene TRBD2, 5 bases. CDR3 size: 14 residues. Germline lookup yields CDR1 SGHTA and CDR2 FQGNSA. The ends were cut back, 3 bases at V and 3 bases at J, with 6 bases in the middle. This CDR3 reads CASSLGSGANVLTF. CDR3 nucleotides: TGTGCCAGCAGCTTGGGGAGTGGGGCCAACGTCCTGACTTTC.

This clonotype was observed at least ten times. The chain joins TRBV10-3 to TRBJ2-1; D tentatively reads TRBD1 or TRBD2 (6 bases each). This CDR3 contains 13 residues. Deletions cut 5 bases from V and 6 bases from J, with 11 bases between. Looked up from germline, CDR1 is ENHRY and CDR2 is SYGVKD. Written as DNA, the CDR3 is TGTGCCATCAGTATACAGGGAGGCAATGAGCAGTTCTTC. Translated, it gives CAISIQGGNEQFF.

Ten or more counts support this clonotype. V usage is TRBV27 and J usage is TRBJ1-5, with 10 bases aligning to TRBD1. V was clipped by 5 bases and J by 6 bases; unmatched bases: 10. Germline-derived CDR1 and CDR2 are MNHEY and SMNVEV (reference sequence). There are 16 residues in the CDR3. The CDR3 loop reads CASSPTVGQGTQPQHF. DNA of the CDR3: TGTGCCAGCAGTCCTACGGTGGGACAGGGGACTCAGCCCCAGCATTTT.

This clonotype was seen ten or more times. This CDR3 is CASSQPGTGRNEQFF. DNA of the CDR3: TGTGCCAGCAGCCAACCCGGGACAGGGCGGAATGAGCAGTTCTTC. The J gene is TRBJ2-1, the V gene TRBV3-1; 9 positions match TRBD1. The CDR3 consists of 15 residues. V shed 2 bases, J shed 7 bases, and the junction held 6 bases outside the gene matches. Per germline, CDR1 LGHDT and CDR2 YNNKEL (reference sequence).

Ten or more counts support this clonotype. The chain employs TRBV2 and TRBJ1-2, with D perhaps matching TRBD1 (6 bases). Per the germline V gene, CDR1 is SNHLY and CDR2 is FYNNEI. The CDR3 has 14 amino acids. The V and J ends lost 8 bases and 3 bases respectively, with 16 bases between them. Here the CDR3 DNA reads TGTGCCAGCGTCCAGAACCAGGGGTACTATGGCTACACCTTC. Amino acid sequence: CASVQNQGYYGYTF.